Listed below are T cell receptor beta chains from one sample, sequenced in a study of T cell repertoires in cytomegalovirus infection. TCRdb independently ran MiXCR on the reads; one entry per CDR3 protein. Altogether about 460,000 distinct CDR3 sequences are present, approximately 10% being singletons, with the ten largest covering roughly a tenth. Source material: PBMCs. Every receptor here comes from a human donor in good health (CMV status not recorded). Some clones in this sample may be carry-over from other donors' samples. Each CDR3 is given with its conserved first and last residue. A D gene is named only where the DNA matches it firmly. Some rows have no size entry. The others give once, few or many, or a class for an expanded clone.

cdr3_aa | cdr3_nt | v_call | clone_size | j_call | d_call
CASSTTGQNYGYTF | TGTGCCAGCAGTACCACGGGACAGAACTATGGCTACACCTTC | TRBV28 | many | TRBJ1-2 | TRBD1
CASRPTGGTNEKLFF | TGTGCCAGCAGACCAACCGGAGGGACTAATGAAAAACTGTTTTTT | TRBV6-5 | many | TRBJ1-4 | -
CAITRGTVNEQFF | TGTGCCATCACTCGCGGGACTGTCAATGAGCAGTTCTTC | TRBV10-3 | - | TRBJ2-1 | -
CASSPKSGTGRNSNQPQHF | TGTGCCAGCAGTCCCAAATCCGGGACAGGGCGAAATAGCAATCAGCCCCAGCATTTT | TRBV28 | many | TRBJ1-5 | TRBD1
CASSPGTGDTYEQYF | TGTGCCAGCTCACCCGGGACAGGGGATACTTACGAGCAGTACTTC | TRBV18 | many | TRBJ2-7 | TRBD1
CASSFPGTSRAGELFF | TGTGCCAGCAGTTTCCCCGGGACTAGTCGAGCCGGGGAGCTGTTTTTT | TRBV28 | - | TRBJ2-2 | TRBD2
CASSLAGEGRRSDTQYF | TGTGCCAGCAGCTTAGCGGGTGAGGGGCGTAGATCGGATACGCAGTATTTT | TRBV7-2 | many | TRBJ2-3 | -
CSVAGLAELSYNEQFF | TGCAGCGTTGCCGGACTAGCGGAACTCTCCTACAATGAGCAGTTCTTC | TRBV29-1 | - | TRBJ2-1 | TRBD2
CASSIGGRRADPVETQYF | TGCGCCAGCAGCATTGGCGGGCGTAGGGCAGACCCTGTCGAGACCCAGTACTTC | TRBV5-1 | many | TRBJ2-5 | -
CASSPSGGGELFF | TGTGCCAGCAGCCCCTCAGGGGGCGGGGAGCTGTTTTTT | TRBV7-6 | many | TRBJ2-2 | TRBD1
CASSALTGMDYGYTF | TGTGCCAGTAGTGCCCTAACGGGGATGGACTATGGCTACACCTTC | TRBV19 | many | TRBJ1-2 | -
CATSRPLATWQSQRMNTEAFF | TGTGCCACCAGCAGACCCCTAGCTACTTGGCAGTCACAAAGAATGAACACTGAAGCTTTCTTT | TRBV15 | many | TRBJ1-1 | -
CASSFAFQETQYF | TGTGCCAGCAGTTTTGCCTTTCAAGAGACCCAGTACTTC | TRBV2 | - | TRBJ2-5 | -
CASSEDLAGGWDEQFF | TGTGCCAGCAGTGAAGACCTAGCGGGAGGGTGGGATGAGCAGTTCTTC | TRBV2 | many | TRBJ2-1 | TRBD2
CASSPGLAVDNEQFF | TGTGCCAGCAGCCCAGGACTAGCGGTCGACAATGAGCAGTTCTTC | TRBV13 | - | TRBJ2-1 | TRBD2
CASRWDRNTDTQYF | TGTGCCAGCAGGTGGGACAGGAACACAGATACGCAGTATTTT | TRBV2 | - | TRBJ2-3 | TRBD1
CASSPQRETGDTEAFF | TGTGCCAGCAGTCCTCAACGTGAGACAGGGGACACTGAAGCTTTCTTT | TRBV28 | many | TRBJ1-1 | TRBD1
CASSVGQGGTIETQYF | TGTGCCAGCAGCGTGGGACAGGGAGGGACGATCGAGACCCAGTACTTC | TRBV9 | - | TRBJ2-5 | TRBD1